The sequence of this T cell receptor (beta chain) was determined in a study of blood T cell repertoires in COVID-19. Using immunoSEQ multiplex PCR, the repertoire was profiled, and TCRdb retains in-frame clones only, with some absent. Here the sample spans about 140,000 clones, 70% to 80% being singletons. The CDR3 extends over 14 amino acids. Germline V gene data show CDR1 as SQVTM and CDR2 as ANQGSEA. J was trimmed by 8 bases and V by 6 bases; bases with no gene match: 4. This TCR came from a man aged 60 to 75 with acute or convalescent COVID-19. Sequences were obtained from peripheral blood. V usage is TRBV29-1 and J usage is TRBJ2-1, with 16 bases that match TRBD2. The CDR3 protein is CSVLGLAGGDEQFF. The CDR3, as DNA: TGCAGCGTCTTGGGACTAGCGGGAGGGGATGAGCAGTTCTTC.